Detailed here is one T cell receptor (beta chain). This CDR3 has 14 amino acids. CDR1 SQVTM and CDR2 ANQGSEA come from the germline V gene. Trimming took 0 bases from V and 4 from J; bases not matched to a gene: 6. Described treatment: oral pan-JAK inhibitor, 5-10 mg twice daily. This record comes from a study of CD8+ T cells in alopecia areata. The authors extracted RNA and reverse transcribed it into cDNA as the sequencing template. The table came from immunoSEQ multiplex PCR; TCRdb's copy has only in-frame clones and leaves some out. The repertoire consists of about 87,000 clones, with about three quarters occurring once and the leading ten covering around 15%.

The sample was CD8+ T cells sorted from blood, taken at week 44, from a patient treated with tofacitinib. This chain uses TRBV29-1 with TRBJ2-7; 7 bases map to TRBD2. This clonotype was sampled from a human donor with alopecia areata. The CDR3 sequence: CSVEDRGEGYEQYF. In DNA, the CDR3 is TGCAGCGTTGAAGATCGGGGGGAAGGGTACGAGCAGTACTTC.